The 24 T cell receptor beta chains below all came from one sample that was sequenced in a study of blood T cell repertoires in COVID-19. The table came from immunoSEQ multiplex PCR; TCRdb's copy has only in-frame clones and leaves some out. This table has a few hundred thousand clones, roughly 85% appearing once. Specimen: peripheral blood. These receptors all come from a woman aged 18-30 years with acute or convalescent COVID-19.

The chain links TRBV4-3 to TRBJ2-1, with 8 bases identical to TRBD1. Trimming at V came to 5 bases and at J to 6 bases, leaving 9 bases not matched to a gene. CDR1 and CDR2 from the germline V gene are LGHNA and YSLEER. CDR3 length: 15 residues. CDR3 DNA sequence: TGCGCCAGCAGCTTTGGACAGGGTTATCGCAATGAGCAGTTCTTC. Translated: CASSFGQGYRNEQFF.

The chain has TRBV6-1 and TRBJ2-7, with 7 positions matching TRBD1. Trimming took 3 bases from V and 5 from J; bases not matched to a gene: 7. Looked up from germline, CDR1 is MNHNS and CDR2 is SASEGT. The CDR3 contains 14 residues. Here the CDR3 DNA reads TGTGCCAGCAGTGACAGGGGACAGATAGACGAGCAGTACTTC. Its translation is CASSDRGQIDEQYF.

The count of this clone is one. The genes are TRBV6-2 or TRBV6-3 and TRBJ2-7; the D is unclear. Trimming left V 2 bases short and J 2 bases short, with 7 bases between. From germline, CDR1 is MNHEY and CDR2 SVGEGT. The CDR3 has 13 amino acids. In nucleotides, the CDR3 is TGTGCCAGCAGTTACACACCCCCCTACGAGCAGTACTTC. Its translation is CASSYTPPYEQYF.

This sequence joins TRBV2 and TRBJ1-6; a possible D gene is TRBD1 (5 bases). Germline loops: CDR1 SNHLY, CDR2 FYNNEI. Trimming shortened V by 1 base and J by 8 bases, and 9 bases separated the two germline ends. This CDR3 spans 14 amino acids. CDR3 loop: CASSEDRYYSPLHF. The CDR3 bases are TGTGCCAGCAGTGAAGACAGGTACTATTCACCCCTCCACTTT. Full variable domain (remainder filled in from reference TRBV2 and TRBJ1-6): EPEVTQTPSHQVTQMGQEVILRCVPISNHLYFYWYRQILGQKVEFLVSFYNNEISEKSEIFDDQFSVERPDGSNFTLKIRSTKLEDSAMYFCASSEDRYYSPLHFGNGTRLTVT.

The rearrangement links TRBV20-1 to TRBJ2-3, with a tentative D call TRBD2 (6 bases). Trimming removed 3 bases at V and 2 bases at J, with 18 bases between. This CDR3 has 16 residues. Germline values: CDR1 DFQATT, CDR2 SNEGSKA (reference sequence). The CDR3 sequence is CSASRSSGRLTDTQYF. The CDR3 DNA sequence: TGCAGTGCTAGTAGGTCGTCCGGGAGACTCACAGATACGCAGTATTTT.

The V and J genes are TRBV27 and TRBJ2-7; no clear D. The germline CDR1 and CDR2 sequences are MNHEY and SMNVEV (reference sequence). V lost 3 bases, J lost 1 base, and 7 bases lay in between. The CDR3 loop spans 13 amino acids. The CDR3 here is CASSFGRSYEQYF. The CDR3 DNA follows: TGTGCCAGCAGTTTTGGTAGATCCTACGAGCAGTACTTC.

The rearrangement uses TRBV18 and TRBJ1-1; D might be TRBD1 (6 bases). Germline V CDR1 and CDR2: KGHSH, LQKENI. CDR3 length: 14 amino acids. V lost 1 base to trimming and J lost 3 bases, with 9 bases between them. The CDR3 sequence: CASSPLNRDTEAFF. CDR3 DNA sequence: TGTGCCAGCTCACCACTGAACAGGGACACTGAAGCTTTCTTT.

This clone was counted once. The CDR3 DNA reads TGCAGCGCCAGTGCCGGGATAGGCGAGACCCAGTACTTC. Translating gives CSASAGIGETQYF. This chain connects TRBV29-1 to TRBJ2-5, with D possibly TRBD2 on 5 matching bases. This CDR3 contains 13 residues. Germline loops: CDR1 SQVTM, CDR2 ANQGSEA. The V end lost 7 bases, the J end lost 5 bases, and 17 bases lay between the germline ends.

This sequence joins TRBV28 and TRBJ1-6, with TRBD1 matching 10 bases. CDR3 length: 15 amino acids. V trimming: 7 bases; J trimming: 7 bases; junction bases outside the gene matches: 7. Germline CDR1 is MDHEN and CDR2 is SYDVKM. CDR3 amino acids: CASKSWTGGNSPLHF. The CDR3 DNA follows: TGTGCCAGCAAATCCTGGACAGGGGGAAATTCACCCCTCCACTTT.

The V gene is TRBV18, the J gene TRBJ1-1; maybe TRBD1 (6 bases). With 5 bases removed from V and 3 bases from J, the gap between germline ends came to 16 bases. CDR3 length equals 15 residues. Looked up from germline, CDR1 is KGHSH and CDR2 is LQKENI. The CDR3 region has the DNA TGTGCCAGCTCATCGATCAGGGGCGCGGACACTGAAGCTTTCTTT. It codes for CASSSIRGADTEAFF.

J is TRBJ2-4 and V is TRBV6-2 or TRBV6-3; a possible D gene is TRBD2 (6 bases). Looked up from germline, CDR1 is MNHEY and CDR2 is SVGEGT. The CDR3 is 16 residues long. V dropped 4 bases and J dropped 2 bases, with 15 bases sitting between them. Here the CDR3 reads CASSSGLARSKNIQYF. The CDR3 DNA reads TGTGCCAGCAGTTCGGGCCTAGCGCGTTCCAAAAACATTCAGTACTTC.

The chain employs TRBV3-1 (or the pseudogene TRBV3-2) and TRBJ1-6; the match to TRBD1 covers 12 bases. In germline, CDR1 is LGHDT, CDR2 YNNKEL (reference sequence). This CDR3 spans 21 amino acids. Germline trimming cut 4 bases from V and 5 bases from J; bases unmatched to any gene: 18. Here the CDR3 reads CASSRIQIRDRGRGDNSPLHF. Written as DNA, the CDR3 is TGTGCCAGCAGCCGGATACAAATCCGGGACAGGGGGCGAGGGGATAATTCACCCCTCCACTTT.

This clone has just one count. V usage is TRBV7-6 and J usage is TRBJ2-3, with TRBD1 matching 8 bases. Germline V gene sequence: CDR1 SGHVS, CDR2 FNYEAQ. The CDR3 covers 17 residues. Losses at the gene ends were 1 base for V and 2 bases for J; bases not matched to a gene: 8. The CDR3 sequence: CASSLGNRGVFTDTQYF. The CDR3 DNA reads TGTGCCAGCAGCTTAGGAAACAGGGGGGTTTTCACAGATACGCAGTATTTT.

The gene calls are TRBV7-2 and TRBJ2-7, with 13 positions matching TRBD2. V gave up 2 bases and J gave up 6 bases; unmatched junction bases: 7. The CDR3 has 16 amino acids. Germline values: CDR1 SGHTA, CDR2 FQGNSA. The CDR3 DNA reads TGTGCCAGCAGCTTACCCGGACTAGCGGGAGAGGGCGAGCAGTACTTC. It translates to CASSLPGLAGEGEQYF. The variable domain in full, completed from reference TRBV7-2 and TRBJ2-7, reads GAGVSQSPSNKVTEKGKDVELRCDPISGHTALYWYRQSLGQGLEFLIYFQGNSAPDKSGLPSDRFSAERTGGSVSTLTIQRTQQEDSAVYLCASSLPGLAGEGEQYFGPGTRLTVT.

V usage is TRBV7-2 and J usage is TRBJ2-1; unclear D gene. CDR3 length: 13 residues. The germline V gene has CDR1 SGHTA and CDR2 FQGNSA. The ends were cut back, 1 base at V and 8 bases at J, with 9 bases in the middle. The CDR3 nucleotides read TGTGCCAGCAGCTTAGGGCCTTATGATGAGCAGTTCTTC. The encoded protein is CASSLGPYDEQFF. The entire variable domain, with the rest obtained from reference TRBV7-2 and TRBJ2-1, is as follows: GAGVSQSPSNKVTEKGKDVELRCDPISGHTALYWYRQSLGQGLEFLIYFQGNSAPDKSGLPSDRFSAERTGGSVSTLTIQRTQQEDSAVYLCASSLGPYDEQFFGPGTRLTVL.

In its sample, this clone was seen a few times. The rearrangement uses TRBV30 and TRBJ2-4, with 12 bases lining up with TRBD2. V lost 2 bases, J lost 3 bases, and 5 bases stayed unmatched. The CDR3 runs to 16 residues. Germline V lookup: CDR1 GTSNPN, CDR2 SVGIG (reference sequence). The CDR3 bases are TGTGCCTGGAGTCCCCAACTAGCGGGAGGCAAAAACATTCAGTACTTC. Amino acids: CAWSPQLAGGKNIQYF.

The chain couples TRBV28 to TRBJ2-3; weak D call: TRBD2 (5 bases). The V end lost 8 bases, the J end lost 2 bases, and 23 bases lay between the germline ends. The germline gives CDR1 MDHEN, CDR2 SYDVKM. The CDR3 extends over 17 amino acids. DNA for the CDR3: TGTGCCAGCCCCCCTGGTCGGGGAATGAGGACCACAGATACGCAGTATTTT. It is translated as CASPPGRGMRTTDTQYF.

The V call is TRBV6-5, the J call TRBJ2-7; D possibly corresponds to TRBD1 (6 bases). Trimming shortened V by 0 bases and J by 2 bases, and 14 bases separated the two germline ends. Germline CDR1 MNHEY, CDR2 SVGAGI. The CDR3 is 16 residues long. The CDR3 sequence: CASSYSWAGDAYEQYF. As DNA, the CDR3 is TGTGCCAGCAGTTACTCTTGGGCAGGGGATGCCTACGAGCAGTACTTC.

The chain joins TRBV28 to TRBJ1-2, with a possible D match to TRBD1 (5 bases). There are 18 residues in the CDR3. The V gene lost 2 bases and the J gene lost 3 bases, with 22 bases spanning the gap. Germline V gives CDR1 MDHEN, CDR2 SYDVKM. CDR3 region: CASSLPLAGLSSDYGYTF. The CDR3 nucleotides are TGTGCCAGCAGTTTACCTTTGGCAGGGTTATCTTCGGACTATGGCTACACCTTC.

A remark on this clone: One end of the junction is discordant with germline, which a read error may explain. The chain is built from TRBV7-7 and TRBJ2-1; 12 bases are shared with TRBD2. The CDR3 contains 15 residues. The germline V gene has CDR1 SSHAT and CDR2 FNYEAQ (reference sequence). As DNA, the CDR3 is TGTGCTAGCAGCCAGACTAGCGGGAGTTGGGATGAGCAGTTCTTC. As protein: CASSQTSGSWDEQFF.

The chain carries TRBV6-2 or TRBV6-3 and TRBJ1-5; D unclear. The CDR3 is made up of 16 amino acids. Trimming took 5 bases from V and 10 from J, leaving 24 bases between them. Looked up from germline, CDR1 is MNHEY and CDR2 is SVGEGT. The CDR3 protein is CASSRREGRRGPPQHF. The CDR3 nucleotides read TGTGCCAGCAGTAGAAGGGAGGGAAGAAGAGGTCCTCCCCAGCATTTT.

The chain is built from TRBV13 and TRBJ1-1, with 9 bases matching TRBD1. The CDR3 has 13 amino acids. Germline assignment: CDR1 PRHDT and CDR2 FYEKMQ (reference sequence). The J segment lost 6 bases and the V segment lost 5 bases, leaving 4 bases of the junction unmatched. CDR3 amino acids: CASSPGQGPEAFF. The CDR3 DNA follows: TGTGCCAGCAGCCCGGGACAGGGACCTGAAGCTTTCTTT.

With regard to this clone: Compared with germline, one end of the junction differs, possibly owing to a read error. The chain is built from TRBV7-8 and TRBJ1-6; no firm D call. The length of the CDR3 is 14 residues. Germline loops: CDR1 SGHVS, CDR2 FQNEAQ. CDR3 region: CASSLGQDNSPLHF. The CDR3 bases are TGTGCCAGCAGTTTAGGGCAGGATAATTCACCCCTCCACTTT. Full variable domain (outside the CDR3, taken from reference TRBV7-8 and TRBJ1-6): GAGVSQSPRYKVAKRGQDVALRCDPISGHVSLFWYQQALGQGPEFLTYFQNEAQLDKSGLPSDRFFAERPEGSVSTLKIQRTQQEDSAVYLCASSLGQDNSPLHFGNGTRLTVT.

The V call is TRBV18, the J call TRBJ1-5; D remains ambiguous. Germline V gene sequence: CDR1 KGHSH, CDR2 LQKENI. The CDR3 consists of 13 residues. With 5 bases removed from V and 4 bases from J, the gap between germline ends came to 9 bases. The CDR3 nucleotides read TGTGCCAGCTCAACGGGAATAAATCAGCCCCAGCATTTT. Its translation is CASSTGINQPQHF. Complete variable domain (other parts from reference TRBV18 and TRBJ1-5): NAGVMQNPRHLVRRRGQEARLRCSPMKGHSHVYWYRQLPEEGLKFMVYLQKENIIDESGMPKERFSAEFPKEGPSILRIQQVVRGDSAAYFCASSTGINQPQHFGDGTRLSIL.